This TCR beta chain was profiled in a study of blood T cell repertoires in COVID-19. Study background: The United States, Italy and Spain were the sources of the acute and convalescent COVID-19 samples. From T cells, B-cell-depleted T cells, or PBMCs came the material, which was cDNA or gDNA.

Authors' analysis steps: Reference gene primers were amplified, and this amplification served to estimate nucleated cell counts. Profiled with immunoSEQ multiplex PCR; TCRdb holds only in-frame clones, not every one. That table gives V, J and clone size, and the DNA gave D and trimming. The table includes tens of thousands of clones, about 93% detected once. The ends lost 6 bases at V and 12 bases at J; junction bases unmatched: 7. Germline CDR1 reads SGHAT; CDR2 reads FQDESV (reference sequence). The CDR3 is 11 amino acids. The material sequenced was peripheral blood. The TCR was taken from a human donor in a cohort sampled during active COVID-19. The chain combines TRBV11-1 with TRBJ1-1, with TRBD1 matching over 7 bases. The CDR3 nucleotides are TGTGCCAGCAGTCGACAGGGAGGAACTTTCTTT. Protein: CASSRQGGTFF.